The present T cell receptor (beta chain) was sequenced within a study of human CD8 memory T cell subsets. Study outcomes and limitations: The study found similarly high diversity in stem-like memory and precursor exhausted T cells, unlike effector memory cells. Only a minimal degree of mutual overlap characterized stem-like memory and precursor exhausted T cell repertoires.

The TCR beta sequencing libraries came from UMI-labeled 5' RACE. How the authors handled the data: Each of the TCR beta libraries had somewhere between roughly 2,700 and 18,000 functional CDR3 beta clonotypes in it. TCRdb reanalyzed the 5' RACE reads and collapses them to one entry per CDR3 protein, without DNA. These V and J calls originate from TCRdb's pipeline instead of the authors' own analysis. This repertoire includes roughly 7,000 distinct CDR3 sequences. Stem-like memory CD8+ T cells (TSTEM) were CCR7+ PD-1- TIGIT-. The CDR3 contains 16 residues. CDR1 and CDR2 (germline): SGHRS, YFSETQ. Of note for this clonotype: Its antigen is as yet unknown.

V usage is TRBV5-1 and J usage is TRBJ2-3. The sequence was collected from a human donor in good health. Material for sequencing was CD8+ stem-like memory T cells (TSCM and TCM) sorted from PBMCs. Subset defined: stem-like memory CD8 T cells (TSTEM), CCR7+ PD-1- TIGIT-. The CDR3 reads CASSLGSYSRTDTQYF.